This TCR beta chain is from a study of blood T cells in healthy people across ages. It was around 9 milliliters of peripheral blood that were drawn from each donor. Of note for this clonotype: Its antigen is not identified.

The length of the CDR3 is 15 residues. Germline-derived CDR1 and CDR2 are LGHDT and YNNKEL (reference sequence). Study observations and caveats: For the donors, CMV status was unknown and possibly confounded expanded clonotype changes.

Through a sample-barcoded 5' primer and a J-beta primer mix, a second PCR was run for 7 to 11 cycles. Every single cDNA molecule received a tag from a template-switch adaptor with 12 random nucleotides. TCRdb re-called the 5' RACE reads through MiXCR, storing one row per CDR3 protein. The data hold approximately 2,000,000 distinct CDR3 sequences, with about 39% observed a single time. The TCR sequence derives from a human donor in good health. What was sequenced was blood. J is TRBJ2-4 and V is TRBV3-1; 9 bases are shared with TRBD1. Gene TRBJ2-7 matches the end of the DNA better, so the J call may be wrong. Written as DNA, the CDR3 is TGTGCCAGCAGCCACGGGACAGGGTACGCCTACGAGCAGTACTTC. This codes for CASSHGTGYAYEQYF.